These 20 T cell receptor beta chains share one sample of origin, sequenced in a study of T cells in localized non-small cell lung cancer. Measured with immunoSEQ multiplex PCR; TCRdb has only the in-frame clones, and not every one. The sample yields around 140,000 clones, roughly 90% seen once. The sample in question was peripheral blood, obtained before any cancer treatment. Source of these receptors: a female donor older than 55 with stage I lung adenocarcinoma.

The CDR3 region is CASTRDRGSGELFF. DNA for the CDR3: TGCGCCAGCACCCGGGACAGGGGATCCGGGGAGCTGTTTTTT. The rearrangement joins TRBV10-2 to TRBJ2-2; the match to TRBD1 covers 10 bases. V lost 7 bases to trimming and J lost 6 bases; unmatched junction nucleotides: 5. Per germline, CDR1 WSHSY and CDR2 SAAADI. This CDR3 spans 14 amino acids.

The rearrangement joins TRBV2 to TRBJ1-1; 7 bases map to TRBD1. J lost 0 bases, V lost 2 bases, and 6 bases had no gene match. CDR1 is SNHLY, CDR2 FYNNEI, per germline. This CDR3 region has 16 residues. This chain's CDR3 is CASSELTGLLNTEAFF. The CDR3 DNA reads as TGTGCCAGCAGTGAATTGACAGGGCTCTTGAACACTGAAGCTTTCTTT.

The chain has TRBV28 and TRBJ1-4, with D hard to call. The V end lost 2 bases, the J end lost 14 bases, and 15 bases lay between the germline ends. Germline CDR1 and CDR2: MDHEN and SYDVKM. This CDR3 region has 13 residues. The CDR3 DNA follows: TGTGCCAGCAGTTTAACCAGGCGCCTGCTCCTGTTTTTT. The encoded protein is CASSLTRRLLLFF.

This clone occurred a few times. This chain uses TRBV28 with TRBJ2-7, with D possibly matching TRBD2 (5 bases). Between the trimmed V and J ends, which lost 2 bases and 6 bases, there was a span of 20 bases. The CDR3 is made up of 16 amino acids. CDR1 and CDR2 (germline): MDHEN, SYDVKM. The CDR3 loop reads CASSLIGVASSLEQYF. CDR3 DNA: TGTGCCAGCAGTTTAATCGGGGTCGCTTCGAGTCTCGAGCAGTACTTC.

The J gene is TRBJ2-7, the V gene TRBV7-8, with D possibly being TRBD1 or TRBD2 (5 bases each). The CDR3 length is 14 residues. V lost 5 bases and J 2 bases, leaving 13 bases between the germline ends. Germline V CDR1 and CDR2: SGHVS, FQNEAQ. The CDR3 sequence is CASSPRGGAYEQYF. CDR3 nucleotides: TGTGCCAGCAGCCCCCGGGGCGGAGCCTACGAGCAGTACTTC.

The V and J genes are TRBV7-8 and TRBJ2-7; no clear D gene. There are 14 residues in the CDR3. Per the germline V gene, CDR1 is SGHVS and CDR2 is FQNEAQ. V was trimmed by 2 bases and J by 0 bases, leaving 8 bases between them. The DNA of the CDR3 is TGTGCCAGCAGCTTACGGGTCAGCTCCTACGAGCAGTACTTC. Amino acids: CASSLRVSSYEQYF.

The rearrangement links TRBV27 to TRBJ2-7; 7 positions agree with TRBD1. This CDR3 spans 15 amino acids. The junction had 10 bases not matched to a gene; V was cut back by 6 bases and J by 2 bases. The V gene's germline CDR1 is MNHEY and CDR2 SMNVEV (reference sequence). The CDR3 reads CASSPRDRATYEQYF. In DNA, the CDR3 is TGTGCCAGCAGCCCCCGGGACAGAGCGACCTACGAGCAGTACTTC.

The CDR3: CASSFGRTHNEQFF. The CDR3 region has the DNA TGTGCCAGCAGCTTTGGGAGGACCCACAATGAGCAGTTCTTC. The rearrangement links TRBV5-6 to TRBJ2-1, with a weak D call TRBD2 (6 bases). CDR1 is SGHDT and CDR2 is YYEEEE in the germline V gene. This CDR3 contains 14 residues. V shed 2 bases and J shed 5 bases, with 11 bases lying between them.

The chain has TRBV5-1 and TRBJ1-5; 9 nucleotides match TRBD1. The V segment lost 0 bases and the J segment 4 bases; nucleotides outside the gene matches: 2. Germline V gene data show CDR1 as SGHRS and CDR2 as YFSETQ. This CDR3 region has 15 residues. The CDR3 reads CASSLDGTGNQPQHF. Written as DNA, the CDR3 is TGCGCCAGCAGCTTGGACGGGACAGGGAATCAGCCCCAGCATTTT.

The V and J genes are TRBV18 and TRBJ1-2; no clear D gene. This CDR3 is built from 16 residues. V lost 4 bases, J lost 4 bases, and 19 bases lay in between. Germline CDR1 is KGHSH and CDR2 is LQKENI. CDR3 sequence (DNA): TGTGCCAGCTCACTTAGTGAGGGAAGTTCCCTCTATGGCTACACCTTC. Translation gives CASSLSEGSSLYGYTF. The whole variable domain, filled in from reference TRBV18 and TRBJ1-2, reads NAGVMQNPRHLVRRRGQEARLRCSPMKGHSHVYWYRQLPEEGLKFMVYLQKENIIDESGMPKERFSAEFPKEGPSILRIQQVVRGDSAAYFCASSLSEGSSLYGYTFGSGTRLTVV.

The chain employs TRBV18 and TRBJ2-6; perhaps TRBD2 as D (5 bases). The CDR3 runs to 17 residues. Germline loops: CDR1 KGHSH, CDR2 LQKENI. The V and J ends lost 2 bases and 0 bases respectively, with 11 bases between them. CDR3 amino acids: CASSPYSAGSGANVLTF. In nucleotides, the CDR3 is TGTGCCAGCTCACCATATTCCGCGGGCTCTGGGGCCAACGTCCTGACTTTC.

The chain combines TRBV28 with TRBJ1-4, with D possibly TRBD1 on 5 matching bases. Germline CDR1 and CDR2: MDHEN and SYDVKM. The CDR3 is 14 residues long. Trimming shortened V by 6 bases and J by 1 base, and 9 bases separated the two germline ends. The CDR3 region is CASSGGGTNEKLFF. DNA for the CDR3: TGTGCCAGCAGCGGGGGGGGAACTAATGAAAAACTGTTTTTT.

This chain joins TRBV2 and TRBJ2-7; maybe TRBD2 (6 bases). The germline CDR1 and CDR2 sequences are SNHLY and FYNNEI. The CDR3 has 14 amino acids. V lost 2 bases, J lost 2 bases, and 10 bases lay in between. The CDR3 DNA reads TGTGCCAGCAGTGAAAGTACTAGCCCCTACGAGCAGTACTTC. This sequence encodes CASSESTSPYEQYF.

The V and J genes are TRBV10-3 and TRBJ1-2; 7 positions agree with TRBD1. The junction had 8 bases not matched to a gene; V was cut back by 4 bases and J by 3 bases. Germline CDR1 reads ENHRY; CDR2 reads SYGVKD. This CDR3 region has 15 residues. The CDR3 is CAISGEGAMDYGYTF. The CDR3 nucleotides are TGTGCCATCAGTGGAGAGGGGGCCATGGACTATGGCTACACCTTC.

This chain uses TRBV21-1 with TRBJ1-5; the table's D call, TRBD1, was not checked against the DNA. TRBV21-1 is designated a pseudogene. The CDR3 is made up of 15 amino acids. The DNA of the CDR3 is TGTGCCAGCAGCCAGACAGGGGGCTTCAATCAGCCCCAGCATTTT. Translation gives CASSQTGGFNQPQHF.

This clone is medium-sized by share. The chain couples TRBV5-1 to TRBJ2-4; the match to TRBD1 covers 7 bases. Germline lookup yields CDR1 SGHRS and CDR2 YFSETQ. The V and J ends lost 3 bases and 8 bases, in that order; junction bases with no gene match: 5. The CDR3 length is 13 residues. The CDR3: CASSYGTDDIQYF. DNA of the CDR3: TGCGCCAGCAGCTATGGGACAGATGACATTCAGTACTTC.

The rearrangement joins TRBV6-5 to TRBJ1-5; D gene uncertain. Germline V lookup: CDR1 MNHEY, CDR2 SVGAGI. The ends were cut back, 4 bases at V and 5 bases at J, with 6 bases in the middle. The CDR3 is 12 residues long. As DNA, the CDR3 is TGTGCCAGCAGTTCTTGGGATCAGCCCCAGCATTTT. This encodes CASSSWDQPQHF.

The J gene is TRBJ2-7, the V gene TRBV10-3, with D maybe TRBD1 (5 bases). This CDR3 has 14 residues. Germline V lookup: CDR1 ENHRY, CDR2 SYGVKD. Deletions cut 7 bases from V and 6 bases from J, with 19 bases between. CDR3 protein: CAIKVCREFCEQYF. CDR3 nucleotides: TGTGCCATCAAGGTATGCAGGGAATTTTGCGAGCAGTACTTC.

The chain recombines TRBV29-1 with TRBJ2-6; TRBD1 agrees at 7 bases. CDR1 SQVTM and CDR2 ANQGSEA come from the germline V gene. V lost 7 bases and J lost 2; bases outside the gene matches: 5. The CDR3 sequence is 14 residues long. CDR3 sequence reads: CSAQGGAGANVLTF. The CDR3, as DNA: TGCAGCGCCCAAGGGGGCGCTGGGGCCAACGTCCTGACTTTC.

The J gene is TRBJ2-4, the V gene TRBV2; 7 bases fit TRBD2. The CDR3 spans 17 residues. The germline CDR1 and CDR2 sequences are SNHLY and FYNNEI. The ends lost 0 bases at V and 8 bases at J; junction bases unmatched: 13. CDR3 nucleotide sequence: TGTGCCAGCAGTGAAGCGAGTGGCGGGAGAGGGGCAGACATTCAGTACTTC. Translated, it gives CASSEASGGRGADIQYF.